These 20 T cell receptor beta chains were sequenced from one sample in a study of tumor and adjacent non-tumor tissue in lung cancer. A modified ARM-PCR protocol with three rounds of nested PCR amplified TCRbeta. MiXCR, run by TCRdb on the multiplex PCR reads, gives a single entry per CDR3 protein. The data show over 100,000 distinct CDR3 sequences, roughly 80% seen once. This sample's RNA came from whole unsorted tissue. The material sequenced was lung tumor tissue. Receptors were obtained from a woman aged 55-69 years with non-small cell lung cancer.

Comments on this clonotype: An end of the junction does not agree with germline; a read error may underlie this. This rearrangement joins TRBV20-1 to TRBJ2-7, with no clear D. CDR1 is DFQATT and CDR2 is SNEGSKA in the germline V gene (reference sequence). The CDR3 consists of 12 residues. The CDR3 is CSAPDPLGEHYF. The CDR3 nucleotides are TGCAGTGCACCGGACCCCCTAGGAGAGCATTACTTC.

This clonotype was counted between two and nine times. A much larger clone differs from this one at a single base, so this may be a read error. V and J are TRBV20-1 and TRBJ2-5; D remains ambiguous. CDR3 size: 14 residues. The V end lost 3 bases, the J end lost 2 bases, and 13 bases lay between the germline ends. Germline V gene sequence: CDR1 DFQATT, CDR2 SNEGSKA (reference sequence). CDR3 nucleotide sequence: TGCAGTGCTAGGGAATGGGGATGGCAAGAGACCCAGTACTTC. Translated, it gives CSAREWGWQETQYF.

To note about this clonotype: Lacking the conserved final phenylalanine or tryptophan, this CDR3 likely reflects a read error. Here the CDR3 DNA reads TGTGCCAGCAGTTTGGGTCCCACTAGCGCGAGTGTCGGGGGTTACAATGAGCAGTTCTCC. It specifies CASSLGPTSASVGGYNEQFS. V and J are TRBV12-3 or TRBV12-4 and TRBJ2-1; 7 nucleotides match TRBD2. The V and J ends lost 3 bases and 4 bases, in that order; junction bases with no gene match: 21. The CDR3 covers 20 residues.

The chain recombines TRBV4-1 with TRBJ2-1; 7 bases line up with TRBD2. CDR1 MGHRA and CDR2 YSYEKL come from the germline V gene. V trimming: 11 bases; J trimming: 4 bases; junction bases outside the gene matches: 20. The CDR3 sequence is 17 residues long. Here the CDR3 DNA reads TGCGCCCGTAGCCAAGACTATTGGTCTAGCGGATACAATGAGCAGTTCTTC. Encoded protein: CARSQDYWSSGYNEQFF.

In this sample, this clonotype turned up once. The junction does not match germline at one end; this may be a read error. This chain uses TRBV11-3 with TRBJ2-1; the match to TRBD2 covers 7 bases. This CDR3 has 15 residues. Germline lookup yields CDR1 SGHNT and CDR2 YENEEA. CDR3 loop: CAGSIGGGSYNEQFF. CDR3 nucleotide sequence: TGTGCCGGCAGCATAGGCGGGGGCTCCTACAATGAGCAGTTCTTC.

About this clonotype itself: The final CDR3 position lacks the conserved phenylalanine or tryptophan, pointing to a likely read error. The DNA is left out, because the CDR3 cannot be placed on it with certainty; the CDR3 is given as TCRdb lists it. V gene TRBV11-2 combines with J gene TRBJ2-1; the table gives TRBD1 as D, unverified against the DNA. Germline V CDR1 and CDR2: SGHAT, FQNNGV. The CDR3 is 15 residues long, ends included. The CDR3: CPSSQPGQGANEQFL.

The rearrangement links TRBV6-1 to TRBJ1-2; D ambiguous. The germline CDR1 and CDR2 sequences are MNHNS and SASEGT. V shed 7 bases and J shed 4 bases, with 28 bases lying between them. The CDR3 has 18 residues. CDR3 in amino acids: CASILGPYRCRVSYGYTF. The DNA of the CDR3 is TGTGCCAGCATACTTGGCCCCTATAGGTGTCGCGTGAGCTATGGCTACACCTTC.

Concerning this clonotype: Because the CDR3 is missing its conserved closing phenylalanine or tryptophan, this is likely a read error. The V gene is TRBV20-1, the J gene TRBJ2-7, with a weak D call TRBD2 (5 bases). Trimming removed 0 bases from V and 2 bases from J, with 11 bases in between. The CDR3 covers 14 residues. The germline V gene encodes CDR1 DFQATT and CDR2 SNEGSKA (reference sequence). The CDR3 bases are TGCAGTGCTAGAGATACTAGATGCGCCTACGAGCAGTACTTG. Protein: CSARDTRCAYEQYL.

A single count supports this clonotype. One end of the junction does not line up with germline, which may come from a read error. V and J are TRBV11-3 and TRBJ2-7; D is unclear. Germline values: CDR1 SGHNT, CDR2 YENEEA. CDR3 size: 14 residues. The CDR3 protein is CASSSDTETYEQYF. In DNA form, the CDR3 reads TGTGCCAGCAGCTCAGATACGGAAACCTACGAGCAGTACTTT.

This clonotype was seen a single time. V is TRBV11-3 and J is TRBJ1-1; D gene unclear. CDR1 is SGHNT and CDR2 is YENEEA in the germline V gene. V lost 1 base and J 14 bases, leaving 14 bases between the germline ends. The CDR3 consists of 12 residues. CDR3: CASSLGWTEAFF. DNA for the CDR3: TGTGCCAGCAGCTTAGGCTGGACTGAGGCATTCTTT.

Comment on this clonotype: The junction shows a germline mismatch at one end, possibly a read error. The chain employs TRBV5-6 and TRBJ2-7; D is perhaps TRBD1 (6 bases). Germline-derived CDR1 and CDR2 are SGHDT and YYEEEE. This CDR3 contains 16 residues. The CDR3 nucleotides read TGTGTCAGCAGCTTGTTCCAGGGGAAAACGACCTACGAGCAGCACTTC. This translates into CVSSLFQGKTTYEQHF.

The V gene is TRBV11-1, the J gene TRBJ2-1; either TRBD1 or TRBD2 may fit D (5 bases each). Trimming left V 5 bases short and J 9 bases short, with 14 bases between. Germline lookup yields CDR1 SGHAT and CDR2 FQDESV (reference sequence). The CDR3 consists of 13 residues. The CDR3 sequence is CASSRLWGSEQFF. The CDR3 bases are TGTGCCAGCAGCCGTCTATGGGGGAGTGAGCAGTTCTTC.

CDR3 residues: CANNLVGHVGETQYF. DNA of the CDR3: TGTGCCAACAACCTCGTGGGGCACGTAGGGGAGACCCAGTACTTC. This chain joins TRBV11-3 and TRBJ2-5; TRBD1 is a possible D gene (5 bases). V was trimmed by 10 bases and J by 5 bases, leaving 23 bases between them. Germline loops: CDR1 SGHNT, CDR2 YENEEA. The CDR3 runs 15 residues.

The J gene is TRBJ2-7, the V gene TRBV5-1; D is uncertain. The CDR3 has 15 amino acids. Trimming cost V 0 bases and J 0 bases, with 10 bases left between them. Germline loops: CDR1 SGHRS, CDR2 YFSETQ. CDR3 in amino acids: CASSLEIGASYEQYF. DNA for the CDR3: TGCGCCAGCAGCTTGGAAATCGGAGCCTCCTACGAGCAGTACTTC.

As to this clonotype: At one end, the junction sequence differs from germline, possibly due to a read error. This chain joins TRBV20-1 and TRBJ2-1; D may correspond to TRBD1 or TRBD2 (5 bases each). The CDR3 runs 12 residues. Germline CDR1 DFQATT, CDR2 SNEGSKA (reference sequence). DNA of the CDR3: TGCCGTGCTTATGGGACGCACAATGAGCAGTTCTTC. It yields the protein CRAYGTHNEQFF.

The CDR3 DNA follows: TGTGCCAGCACCGGGGGACAGGGTCAAATGTATTTT. This translates into CASTGGQGQMYF. The chain employs TRBV28 and TRBJ2-3; the match to TRBD1 covers 9 bases. The V gene end was trimmed by 7 bases and the J gene end by 14 bases; junction bases not matched to a gene: 10. Germline CDR1 and CDR2: MDHEN and SYDVKM. This CDR3 spans 12 amino acids.

To note about this clonotype: This sequence may be a read error, since a much larger clone differs from it by one base. The chain uses TRBV11-2 and TRBJ2-7; 8 nucleotides line up with TRBD2. This CDR3 region has 14 residues. CDR1 and CDR2 from the germline V gene are SGHAT and FQNNGV. DNA for the CDR3: TGTACCAGCAGCTTACTAGCGGACTCCTACGAGCAGTACTTC. Amino acid sequence: CTSSLLADSYEQYF.

Judged by abundance, this clonotype is medium-sized (0.01 to 0.1%). The chain recombines TRBV6-2 or TRBV6-3 with TRBJ2-5; 7 bases are a match to TRBD2. The ends lost 5 bases at V and 0 bases at J; junction bases unmatched: 9. Germline-derived CDR1 and CDR2 are MNHEY and SVGEGT. The CDR3 runs to 16 residues. The CDR3 DNA sequence: TGTGCCAGCAGTACCCCCCGAAGCGGGGACCAAGAGACCCAGTACTTC. It specifies CASSTPRSGDQETQYF.

Concerning this clonotype itself: One base away lies a much larger clone, so this may be a sequencing read error. The chain joins TRBV4-3 to TRBJ1-4; 8 bases agree with TRBD1. Trimming took 2 bases from V and 2 from J; bases not matched to a gene: 4. There are 16 residues in the CDR3. CDR1 LGHNA and CDR2 YSLEER come from the germline V gene. The CDR3 nucleotides read TGCGCCAGCAGCCAAACAGGGGGTGTGACTAATGAAAAACTGTTTTTT. Amino acids: CASSQTGGVTNEKLFF.

As to this clonotype: The germline gene is not matched at one end of the junction; a read error may be the cause. The chain carries TRBV6-2 or TRBV6-3 and TRBJ2-7, with D possibly TRBD2 on 5 matching bases. There are 14 residues in the CDR3. Per the germline V gene, CDR1 is MNHEY and CDR2 is SVGEGT. DNA of the CDR3: TGTGCCAGCAGCAGAGGACGGGAACCCTACGAGCAATACTTC. Protein product: CASSRGREPYEQYF.